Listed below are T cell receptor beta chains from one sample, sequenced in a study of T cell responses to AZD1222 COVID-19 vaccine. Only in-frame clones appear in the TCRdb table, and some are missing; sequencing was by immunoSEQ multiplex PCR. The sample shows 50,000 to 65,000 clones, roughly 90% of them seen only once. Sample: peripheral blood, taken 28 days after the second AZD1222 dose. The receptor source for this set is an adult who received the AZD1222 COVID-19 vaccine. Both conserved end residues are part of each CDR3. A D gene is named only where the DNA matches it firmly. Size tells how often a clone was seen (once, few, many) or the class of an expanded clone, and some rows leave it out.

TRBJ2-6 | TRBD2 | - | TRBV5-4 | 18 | TGTGCCAGCAGCTCGGGACTAGCGGCGACCTCTGGGGCCAACGTCCTGACTTTC | CASSSGLAATSGANVLTF
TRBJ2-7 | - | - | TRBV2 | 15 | TGTGCCAGCAGTGAATATAGGGACTTATCCTACGAGCAGTACTTC | CASSEYRDLSYEQYF
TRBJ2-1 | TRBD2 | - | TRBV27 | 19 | TGTGCCAGCAGTTTAAGGAATGGGGTGGCGGGAGCGGCTGACAATGAGCAGTTCTTC | CASSLRNGVAGAADNEQFF
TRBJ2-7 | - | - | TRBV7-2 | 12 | TGTGCCAGCAGCCCAACCCCCGGCGGCCAGTACTTC | CASSPTPGGQYF
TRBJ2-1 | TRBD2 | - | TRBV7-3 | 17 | TGTGCCAGCAGCTTGCATTCCGGGACTAGCGGGAGTAATGAGCAGTTCTTC | CASSLHSGTSGSNEQFF
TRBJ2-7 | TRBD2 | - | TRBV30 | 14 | TGTGCCTGGAGTCGGACTAGCGGGAGATACGAGCAGTACTTC | CAWSRTSGRYEQYF
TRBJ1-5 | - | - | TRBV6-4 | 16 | TGTGCCAGCGGCTCCGGGGCCACGGGTAGCAATCAGCCCCAGCATTTT | CASGSGATGSNQPQHF
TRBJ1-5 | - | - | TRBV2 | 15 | TGTGCCAGCAGTACCGATTGGGGGGCCGGTCAGCCCCAGCATTTT | CASSTDWGAGQPQHF
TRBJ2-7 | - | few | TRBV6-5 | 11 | TGTGCCAGCAGATATCTGTACGAGCAGTACTTC | CASRYLYEQYF
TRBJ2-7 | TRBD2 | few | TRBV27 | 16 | TGTGCCAGCAGTCCAAGCCCCGGGGCGGGAGCCTACGAGCAGTACTTC | CASSPSPGAGAYEQYF
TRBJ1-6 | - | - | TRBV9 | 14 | TGTGCCAGCAGCGTCCGGGGAGGTCATTCACCCCTCCACTTT | CASSVRGGHSPLHF
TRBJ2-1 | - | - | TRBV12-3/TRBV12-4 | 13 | TGTGCCAGCAGCCAGGCGAGGGGCGGTGAGCAGTTCTTC | CASSQARGGEQFF
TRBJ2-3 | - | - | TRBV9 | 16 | TGTGCCAGCAGCGGACTCACGGGAGCAGGGACAGATACGCAGTATTTT | CASSGLTGAGTDTQYF
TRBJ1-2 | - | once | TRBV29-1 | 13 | TGCAGCGTTGAAGAGGGGGTGGGGTATGGCTACACCTTC | CSVEEGVGYGYTF
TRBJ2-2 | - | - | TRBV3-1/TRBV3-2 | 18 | TGTGCCAGCAGCCAAGGGATCAGGGGGAGGGCCAGGAACGGGGAGCTGTTTTTT | CASSQGIRGRARNGELFF
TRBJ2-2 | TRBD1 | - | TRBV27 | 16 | TGTGCCAGCAGTTTATTCGAGAGACAGGGGGCCGGGGAGCTGTTTTTT | CASSLFERQGAGELFF
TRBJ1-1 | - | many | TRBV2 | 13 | TGTGCCAGCAGCCGGGACAAATACACTGAAGCTTTCTTT | CASSRDKYTEAFF
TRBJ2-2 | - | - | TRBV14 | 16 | TGTGCCAGCAGCCGCAAGGTGGGCGTCGGCACCGGGGAGCTGTTTTTT | CASSRKVGVGTGELFF
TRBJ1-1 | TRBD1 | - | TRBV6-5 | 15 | TGTGCCAGCAAGAAACAGGGGGCCGAGAACACTGAAGCTTTCTTT | CASKKQGAENTEAFF
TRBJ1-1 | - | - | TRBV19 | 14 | TGTGCCAGTAGTATTAACGCAGGGACGGGTGAAGCTTTCTTT | CASSINAGTGEAFF
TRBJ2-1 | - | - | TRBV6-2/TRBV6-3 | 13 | TGTGCCAGCAGCCCCAAAGTCTACAATGAGCAGTTCTTC | CASSPKVYNEQFF
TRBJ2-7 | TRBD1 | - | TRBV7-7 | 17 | TGTGCTAGCAGCTTAGAGAGTTGGGGACAGGGGTCGTACGAGCAGTACTTC | CASSLESWGQGSYEQYF
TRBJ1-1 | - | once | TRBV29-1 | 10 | TGCAGCGGGGGGACGGCTGAAGCTTTCTTT | CSGGTAEAFF
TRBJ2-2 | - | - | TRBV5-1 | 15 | TGCGCCAGCAGCTTGGATGGAGTATTCACCGGGGAGCTGTTTTTT | CASSLDGVFTGELFF
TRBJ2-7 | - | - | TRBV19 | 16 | TGTGCCAGTAGCACCCTCGGACAGGGAGGGTCCTACGAGCAGTACTTC | CASSTLGQGGSYEQYF
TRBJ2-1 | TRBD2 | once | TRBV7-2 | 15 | TGTGCCAGCAGCTTTAGCGGGGGCTCCTACAATGAGCAGTTCTTC | CASSFSGGSYNEQFF
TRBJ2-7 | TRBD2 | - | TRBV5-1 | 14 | TGCGCCAGCCGAAGCGGGATGAGCTCCTACGAGCAGTACTTC | CASRSGMSSYEQYF
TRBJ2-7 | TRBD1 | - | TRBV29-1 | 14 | TGCAGCGTTGATGTGGGACAGGGGTCCTACGAGCAGTACTTC | CSVDVGQGSYEQYF
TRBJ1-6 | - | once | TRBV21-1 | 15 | TGTGCCAGCAGCGAACAGGTGGGGGCCTATTCACCCCTCCACTTT | CASSEQVGAYSPLHF
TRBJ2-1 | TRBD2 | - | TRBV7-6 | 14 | TGTGCCAGCAGCCCCCTCAGCGGGAAATATGAGCAGTTCTTC | CASSPLSGKYEQFF
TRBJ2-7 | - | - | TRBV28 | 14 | TGTGCCAGCAGTTTGGGCGGCCCCGGCAACGAGCAGTACTTC | CASSLGGPGNEQYF
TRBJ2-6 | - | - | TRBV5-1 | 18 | TGCGCCAGCAGCTTGGTAGGCAGTTCCCTCTCTGGGGCCAACGTCCTGACTTTC | CASSLVGSSLSGANVLTF
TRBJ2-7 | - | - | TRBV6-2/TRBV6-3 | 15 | TGTGCCAGCAGTTACTCTCGACTCCTTCGGGACGAGCAGTACTTC | CASSYSRLLRDEQYF
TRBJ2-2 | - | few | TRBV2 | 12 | TGTGCCAGCACCCTCCCGGCCGGGGAGCTGTTTTTT | CASTLPAGELFF
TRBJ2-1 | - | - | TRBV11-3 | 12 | TGTGCCAGTGAACGGCAGGGCAATGAGCAGTTCTTC | CASERQGNEQFF
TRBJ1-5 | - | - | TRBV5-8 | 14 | TGTGCCAGCAGCTTATATAACAGCTATCAGCCCCAGCATTTT | CASSLYNSYQPQHF
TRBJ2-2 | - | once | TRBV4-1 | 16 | TGCGCCAGCAGCCAAGCTCCGGGAAAAGTGACCGGGGAGCTGTTTTTT | CASSQAPGKVTGELFF
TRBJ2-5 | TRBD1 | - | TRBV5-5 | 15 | TGTGCCAGCAGCTCCGCCGGGACAGGGGGAGAGACCCAGTACTTC | CASSSAGTGGETQYF
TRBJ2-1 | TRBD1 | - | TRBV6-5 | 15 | TGTGCCAGCATTAATAGGGACAGGGGCAGGAATGAGCAGTTCTTC | CASINRDRGRNEQFF
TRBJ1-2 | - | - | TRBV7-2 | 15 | TGTGCCAGCAGCCTACCGGGACGAGGAAGGGGAGGCTACACCTTC | CASSLPGRGRGGYTF
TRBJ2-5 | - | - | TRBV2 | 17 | TGTGCCAGCAGTGAAACAGGGGGCGTGGCGGGAGGAGAGACCCAGTACTTC | CASSETGGVAGGETQYF
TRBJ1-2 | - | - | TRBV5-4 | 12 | TGTGCCAGCAGCTTTGGCCTCTATGGCTACACCTTC | CASSFGLYGYTF
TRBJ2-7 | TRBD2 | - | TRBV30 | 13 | TGTGCCTGGAGAAAGACTAGCGTCTACGAGCAGTACTTC | CAWRKTSVYEQYF
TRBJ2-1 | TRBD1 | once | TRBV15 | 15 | TGTGCCACCAGCCCCCGGACAGGGGCCTACAATGAGCAGTTCTTC | CATSPRTGAYNEQFF
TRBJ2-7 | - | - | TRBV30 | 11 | TGTGCCTGGAGTGTGACCTACGAGCAGTACTTC | CAWSVTYEQYF
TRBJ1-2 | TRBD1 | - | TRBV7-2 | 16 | TGTGCCAGCAGCTTAGGAGTCGGGACAGGGCACTATGGCTACACCTTC | CASSLGVGTGHYGYTF
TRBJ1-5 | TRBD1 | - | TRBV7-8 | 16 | TGTGCCAGCAGCTACTACAGGGGTTTTGGCAATCAGCCCCAGCATTTT | CASSYYRGFGNQPQHF
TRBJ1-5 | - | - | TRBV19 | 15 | TGTGCCAGTAGTGCCGGGATGAATAGCAATCAGCCCCAGCATTTT | CASSAGMNSNQPQHF
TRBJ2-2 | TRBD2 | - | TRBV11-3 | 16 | TGTGCCAGCAGCTCCAGGACTAGTTACGACACCGGGGAGCTGTTTTTT | CASSSRTSYDTGELFF
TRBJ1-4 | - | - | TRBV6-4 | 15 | TGTGCCAGCAGTGACTCGGTGGGGATAGGTGAAAAACTGTTTTTT | CASSDSVGIGEKLFF
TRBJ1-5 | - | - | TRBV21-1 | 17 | TGTGCCAGCAGCAGACGGGACAGGGAACATAGCAATCAGCCCCAGCATTTT | CASSRRDREHSNQPQHF
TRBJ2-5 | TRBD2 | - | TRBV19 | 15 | TGTGCCAGTAGTATTCTAGCGGGAGGGCAAAAGACCCAGTACTTC | CASSILAGGQKTQYF
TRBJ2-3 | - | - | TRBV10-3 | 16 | TGTGCCATCAGTGAGTCTAGCGGCTCTAGCACAGATACGCAGTATTTT | CAISESSGSSTDTQYF
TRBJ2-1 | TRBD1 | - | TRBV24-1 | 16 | TGTGCCACCAGTGATTTTTCGGGACAGGGCAACAATGAGCAGTTCTTC | CATSDFSGQGNNEQFF
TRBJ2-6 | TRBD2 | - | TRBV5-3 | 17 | TGTGCCAGAAGCACACTAGCGGGAGAATGTGGGGCCAACGTCCTGACTTTC | CARSTLAGECGANVLTF
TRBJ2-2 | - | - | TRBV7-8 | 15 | TGTGCCAGCAGCTTAGCCGGGGGCAACACCGGGGAGCTGTTTTTT | CASSLAGGNTGELFF
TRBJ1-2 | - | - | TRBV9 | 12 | TGTGCCAGCAGCGACCTTATCTATGGCTACACCTTC | CASSDLIYGYTF